This T cell receptor (beta chain) was captured in a study of identical twins (dated by TCRdb to the mid-2010s). Regarding the complete study: TCR alpha and beta repertoires from monozygotic twins, unrelated adults of various ages and cord blood were deep-sequenced to test whether fetal clonotypes persist. To rule out contamination, the twin experiments were replicated at different times with different library preparation protocols.

CDR1 DFQATT and CDR2 SNEGSKA were looked up in the germline V gene (reference sequence). V drops 3 bases and J drops 8 bases, leaving 11 bases in between. There are 12 amino acids in the CDR3, from cysteine to phenylalanine inclusive. Of the read, only the CDR3 DNA is kept; its 36 bases are in frame from base 1. With regard to this clonotype: There is no known antigen for this receptor. No much larger clone exists at a distance of one base, and base qualities are not known.

What the authors observed across the whole study: Because the same donors could not be followed over many years, the conclusions depended on cross-sectional statistical analysis. In monozygotic twins, out-of-frame TCR alpha sharing was systematically underestimated by recombination models, although the models agreed with sharing between unrelated individuals. Zero-insertion analyses could be partly confounded by invariant T cells such as MAIT and iNKT, though diverse VJ usage argued against such confounding for most clonotypes. The excess sharing between twins in beta out-of-frame sequences was weaker because fewer shared sequences reduced the signal-to-noise ratio. Abundant cord blood beta clonotypes carried fewer insertions; young adult naive repertoires showed a weaker similar trend, while memory repertoires showed none. Compared with coincidental sharing between unrelated individuals, out-of-frame TCR alpha sequences shared between twins showed an excess of sequences with low generation probability.

All donors were healthy Caucasians. Three pairs of female monozygotic twins, all aged about 18 to 30 years, were included in the twin cohort. Positive isolation kits from Invitrogen were used to isolate the CD4+ and CD8+ T cell populations. Library preparation used 5' RACE. TCRdb names Illumina HiSeq 2000 as the instrument used. A universal primer binding site was introduced by template switching, and a unique molecular identifier was present in the final cDNA, enabling accurate counting of TCR cDNA molecules. Specific primers in the conserved constant-segment region were used to synthesize first-strand cDNA for the TCR alpha and beta chains. To control for contamination, each cDNA library was double barcoded with a SMART-Mk sample barcode plus Illumina barcodes. Two successive PCR steps introduced TruSeq adapter sequences along with Illumina sample barcodes. TCR alpha and beta cDNA libraries were sequenced on the Illumina HiSeq platform with custom primers. Per the original workflow: MiGEC was used to process raw reads and extract unique molecular identifiers, and MiXCR was used to find CDR3 positions. Recombination models were inferred per individual with the repgenHMM and IGoR tools using an EM algorithm. The tcR package in R was used for shared clonotype analysis, with sharing normalized by the product of cloneset sizes. Out-of-frame nonproductive sequences were analyzed to study raw recombination free of thymic and clonal selection effects. The public reads were reprocessed in TCRdb via fastp at Q25 and MiXCR, keeping in-frame beta chains. Each CDR3 protein appears once, grouped with its most common genes and DNA. It is TCRdb's table, rather than the study itself, that gives the V and J calls and clone size. Recorded for this sample are a few hundred thousand distinct CDR3 sequences; approximately 8.3% of them occurred a single time. About 3% of the sample is held by the ten biggest clonotypes.

These same data were also listed under a study on yellow fever vaccine responses in identical twins. Taken from the second paper: The T cell response to vaccination in identical twins was reported by the authors to appear partly convergent and partly personalized. In the study, vaccine-responding T cell clones were precisely tracked in identical twins.

The rearranged chain carries TRBV20-1 and TRBJ2-1; the D region possibly corresponds to TRBD1 (6 bases align). Specimen: CD8+ T cells sorted from blood. This sequence was found in a woman in her late teens or twenties in good health. The sequenced DNA: TGCAGTGCTAGTGACAGGCTCGATGAGCAGTTCTTC. It translates to CSASDRLDEQFF.